The next 2 T cell receptor beta chains were all read from a single sample in a study of response to subunit inactivated influenza vaccine. Each CDR3 protein is one row after TCRdb ran MiXCR on the RT-PCR reads. The data show about 240,000 distinct CDR3 sequences, about 12% seen once. The sequenced sample was non-naive T cells sorted from PBMCs, obtained roughly 15 days before vaccination. The source is a man in his fifties who received an inactivated influenza vaccine.

This clonotype was detected a few times. The chain is built from TRBV20-1 and TRBJ2-1; 8 nucleotides line up with TRBD1. V shed 5 bases, J shed 1 base, and the junction held 13 bases outside the gene matches. From germline, CDR1 is DFQATT and CDR2 SNEGSKA (reference sequence). CDR3 length: 17 residues. In nucleotides, the CDR3 is TGCAGTGCTGATGGCCTGGTAGGACAGGGTTCCTACAATGAGCAGTTCTTC. Translation: CSADGLVGQGSYNEQFF.

This clonotype was detected only a few times. In nucleotides, the CDR3 is TGTGCCAGTAGTCAGGGACAGGTGAACACCGGGGAGCTGTTTTTT. Protein sequence: CASSQGQVNTGELFF. V is TRBV19 and J is TRBJ2-2; 8 bases are a match to TRBD1. The ends lost 5 bases at V and 1 base at J; junction bases unmatched: 3. There are 15 residues in the CDR3. In germline, CDR1 is LNHDA, CDR2 SQIVND (reference sequence).